The T cell receptor beta chain described here comes from a study of shared clonotypes between healthy human individuals. Terminally differentiated effector memory CD45RA+ cells were excluded from the naive CD8 cells, which were CD45RO-negative and positively selected for CCR7. The method was immunoSEQ multiplex PCR; TCRdb's version includes in-frame clones alone and lacks a portion of them. The data show approximately 2,000,000 clones, roughly 95% seen once. Germline V gene sequence: CDR1 LNHNV, CDR2 YYDKDF (reference sequence). CDR3 length equals 13 residues. V was trimmed by 5 bases and J by 5 bases, leaving 10 bases between them. With respect to this clone: Its antigen is as yet unknown.

Findings and caveats of the study: Only blood was sampled, and tissue TCR repertoires likely differ from blood ones. A reduction in generation probabilities was seen for non-shared clonotypes relative to those shared by all four donors. An anticipated effect of sequencing depth on clonotype sharing among donors was recognized.

V and J are TRBV15 and TRBJ2-1, with no clear D. What was sequenced was naive CD8+ T cells from PBMCs. The source is a man younger than 35 in good health. Some clones in this sample may be carry-over from other donors' samples. CDR3 amino acids: CATSSLSNNEQFF. The CDR3 DNA is TGTGCCACCAGCTCCCTTAGTAACAATGAGCAGTTCTTC.